The 10 T cell receptor beta chains reported below all come from one sample, sequenced in a study (dated 2022 in TCRdb). The method behind the library was the immunoSEQ multiplex PCR assay. This immuneACCESS table, as held by TCRdb, lists in-frame sequences with V and J called but not all clones. Of the missing ones, under half trace to an unresolved V gene in checked studies; the others have no known cause. The sample yields 55,000 to 70,000 clones; about 93% were counted once. The ten largest clones take up roughly 4.5% of the sample. The sequenced material came from PBMCs. These receptors originate from a man aged 35-49 years with rheumatoid arthritis.

The chain has TRBV15 and TRBJ1-1, with D perhaps TRBD1 (5 bases). Trimming removed 0 bases at V and 5 bases at J, with 13 bases between. The germline V gene encodes CDR1 LNHNV and CDR2 YYDKDF (reference sequence). CDR3 length: 15 amino acids. CDR3 nucleotides: TGTGCCACCAGCAGAGATGGGGGGGGGTGGACTGAAGCTTTCTTT. This gives the protein CATSRDGGGWTEAFF.

V is TRBV18 and J is TRBJ2-2, with 8 bases aligning to TRBD1. This CDR3 contains 16 residues. CDR1 KGHSH and CDR2 LQKENI come from the germline V gene. With 3 bases clipped from V and 4 bases from J, the junction kept 7 bases outside the gene matches. Written as DNA, the CDR3 is TGTGCCAGCTCACCTGGGCAGGGGGCTCTCACCGGGGAGCTGTTTTTT. Protein: CASSPGQGALTGELFF.

The chain links TRBV11-1 to TRBJ1-3, with D possibly being TRBD1 (5 bases). Germline V gene data show CDR1 as SGHAT and CDR2 as FQDESV (reference sequence). V was pared by 5 bases and J by 3 bases, with 14 bases between. The CDR3 runs 15 residues. The CDR3: CASSAVGRVGNTIYF. CDR3 sequence (DNA): TGTGCCAGCAGCGCCGTCGGCAGGGTTGGAAACACCATATATTTT.

The V and J genes are TRBV27 and TRBJ1-5, with 8 bases identical to TRBD1. The CDR3 runs 14 residues. Trimming took 8 bases from V and 6 from J; bases not matched to a gene: 9. Germline lookup yields CDR1 MNHEY and CDR2 SMNVEV (reference sequence). Here the CDR3 DNA reads TGTGCCAGCGGGGACCAGGGGGCCGTTCAGCCCCAGCATTTT. This gives the protein CASGDQGAVQPQHF.

This sequence joins TRBV6-5 and TRBJ1-1; D gene uncertain. The CDR3 consists of 15 residues. Germline V gives CDR1 MNHEY, CDR2 SVGAGI. V lost 6 bases to trimming and J lost 1 base, with 15 bases between them. CDR3 sequence: CASRAGRVGNTEAFF. The CDR3 DNA follows: TGTGCCAGCAGGGCGGGTAGAGTTGGGAACACTGAAGCTTTCTTT.

The V call is TRBV3-1 (or the pseudogene TRBV3-2), the J call TRBJ2-2; unclear D gene. V dropped 0 bases and J dropped 7 bases, with 15 bases sitting between them. This CDR3 is built from 16 residues. Germline V CDR1 and CDR2: LGHDT, YNNKEL (reference sequence). CDR3: CASSQDAIDVGGELFF. The CDR3 nucleotides read TGTGCCAGCAGCCAAGATGCAATAGATGTTGGCGGGGAGCTGTTTTTT.

This sequence joins TRBV2 and TRBJ2-4; D might be TRBD1 or TRBD2, each matching 6 bases. This CDR3 region has 16 residues. In germline, CDR1 is SNHLY, CDR2 FYNNEI. V lost 6 bases to trimming and J lost 2 bases, with 17 bases between them. CDR3 in amino acids: CASSALGGRSKNIQYF. DNA for the CDR3: TGTGCCAGCAGCGCCTTAGGGGGGCGGTCCAAAAACATTCAGTACTTC.

The chain links TRBV30 to TRBJ1-5; 7 nucleotides agree with TRBD1. V trimming: 1 base; J trimming: 3 bases; junction bases outside the gene matches: 6. The CDR3 covers 15 residues. Per the germline V gene, CDR1 is GTSNPN and CDR2 is SVGIG (reference sequence). The CDR3 DNA is TGTGCCTGGAGTGCCCTAGACAGGGACAATCAGCCCCAGCATTTT. Protein: CAWSALDRDNQPQHF.

The V and J genes are TRBV4-3 and TRBJ1-5; TRBD1 might be the D (6 bases). Between the trimmed V and J ends, which lost 0 bases and 1 base, there was a span of 7 bases. This CDR3 comprises 15 residues. Germline lookup yields CDR1 LGHNA and CDR2 YSLEER. The CDR3 region is CASSQETGSNQPQHF. The CDR3 nucleotides read TGCGCCAGCAGCCAAGAAACAGGGAGCAATCAGCCCCAGCATTTT.

The V and J genes are TRBV6-1 and TRBJ2-1; D remains unclear. With 1 base removed from V and 4 bases from J, the gap between germline ends came to 8 bases. The CDR3 length is 14 residues. The germline CDR1 and CDR2 sequences are MNHNS and SASEGT. This CDR3 is CASSEGQVYNEQFF. CDR3 nucleotide sequence: TGTGCCAGCAGTGAAGGTCAGGTGTACAATGAGCAGTTCTTC.